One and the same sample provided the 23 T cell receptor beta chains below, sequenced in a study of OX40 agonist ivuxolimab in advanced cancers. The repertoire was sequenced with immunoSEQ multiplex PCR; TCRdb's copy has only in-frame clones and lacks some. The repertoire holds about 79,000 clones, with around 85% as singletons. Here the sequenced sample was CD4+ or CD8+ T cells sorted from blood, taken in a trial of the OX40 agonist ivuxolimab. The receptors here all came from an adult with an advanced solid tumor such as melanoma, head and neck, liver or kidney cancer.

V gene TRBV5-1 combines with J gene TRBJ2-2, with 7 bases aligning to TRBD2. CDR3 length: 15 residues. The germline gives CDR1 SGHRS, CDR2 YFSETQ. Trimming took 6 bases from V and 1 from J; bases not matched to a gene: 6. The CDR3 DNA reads TGCGCCAGCAAATCTCTAGCGGAGAACACCGGGGAGCTGTTTTTT. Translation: CASKSLAENTGELFF. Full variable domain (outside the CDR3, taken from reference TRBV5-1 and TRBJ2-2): KAGVTQTPRYLIKTRGQQVTLSCSPISGHRSVSWYQQTPGQGLQFLFEYFSETQRNKGNFPGRFSGRQFSNSRSEMNVSTLELGDSALYLCASKSLAENTGELFFGEGSRLTVL.

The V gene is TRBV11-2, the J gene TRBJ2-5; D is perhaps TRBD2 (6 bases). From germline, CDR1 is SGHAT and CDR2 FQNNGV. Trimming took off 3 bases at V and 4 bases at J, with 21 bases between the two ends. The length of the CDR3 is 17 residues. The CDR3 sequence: CASSFNRAPRDGETQYF. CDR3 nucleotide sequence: TGTGCCAGCAGCTTTAACCGGGCTCCGCGGGACGGAGAGACCCAGTACTTC.

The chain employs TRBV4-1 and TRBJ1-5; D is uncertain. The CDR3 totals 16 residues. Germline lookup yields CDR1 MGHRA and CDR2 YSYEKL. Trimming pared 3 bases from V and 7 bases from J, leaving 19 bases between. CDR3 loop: CASSHPTSGLGQPQHF. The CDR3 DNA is TGCGCCAGCAGCCACCCCACCTCGGGGTTGGGCCAGCCCCAGCATTTT.

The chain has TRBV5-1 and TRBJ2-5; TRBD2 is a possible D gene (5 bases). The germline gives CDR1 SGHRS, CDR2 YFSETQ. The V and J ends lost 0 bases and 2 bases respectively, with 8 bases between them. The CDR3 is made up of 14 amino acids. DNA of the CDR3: TGCGCCAGCAGCTTGGCCACGGGGCAAGAGACCCAGTACTTC. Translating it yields CASSLATGQETQYF.

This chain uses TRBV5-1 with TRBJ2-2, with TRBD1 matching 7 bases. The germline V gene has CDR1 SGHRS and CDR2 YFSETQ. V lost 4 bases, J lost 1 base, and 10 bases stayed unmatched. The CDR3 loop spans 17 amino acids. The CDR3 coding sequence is TGCGCCAGCAGCGTGGACGTGACAGGGAAGAACACCGGGGAGCTGTTTTTT. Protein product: CASSVDVTGKNTGELFF.

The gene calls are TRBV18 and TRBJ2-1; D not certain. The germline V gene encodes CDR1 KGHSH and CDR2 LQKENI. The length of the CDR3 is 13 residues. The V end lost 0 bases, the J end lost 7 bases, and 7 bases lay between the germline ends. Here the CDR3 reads CASSPPVTNEQFF. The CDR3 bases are TGTGCCAGCTCACCACCAGTTACAAATGAGCAGTTCTTC.

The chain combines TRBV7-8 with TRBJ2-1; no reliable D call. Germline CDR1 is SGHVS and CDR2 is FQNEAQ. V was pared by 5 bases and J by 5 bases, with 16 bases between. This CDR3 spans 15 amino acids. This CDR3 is CASSRGPLPDNEQFF. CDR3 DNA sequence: TGTGCCAGCAGCCGAGGACCATTACCCGACAATGAGCAGTTCTTC.

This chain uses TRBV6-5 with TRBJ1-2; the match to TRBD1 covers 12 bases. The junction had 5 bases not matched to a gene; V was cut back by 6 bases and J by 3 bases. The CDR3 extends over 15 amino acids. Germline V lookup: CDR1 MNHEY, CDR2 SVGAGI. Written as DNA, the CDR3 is TGTGCCAGCAGGGGACAGGGGGCGGGGGACTATGGCTACACCTTC. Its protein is CASRGQGAGDYGYTF.

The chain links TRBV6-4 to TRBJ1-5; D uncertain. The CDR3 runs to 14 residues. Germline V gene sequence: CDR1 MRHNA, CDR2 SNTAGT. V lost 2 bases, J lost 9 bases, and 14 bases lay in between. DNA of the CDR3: TGTGCCAGCAGTGACCCTTCGGTTGTTCGGCCCCAGCATTTT. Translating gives CASSDPSVVRPQHF.

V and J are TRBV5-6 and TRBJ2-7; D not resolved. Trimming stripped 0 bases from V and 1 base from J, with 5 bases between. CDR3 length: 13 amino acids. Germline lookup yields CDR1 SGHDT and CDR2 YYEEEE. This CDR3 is CASSLAASYEQYF. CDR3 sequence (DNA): TGTGCCAGCAGCTTGGCCGCATCCTACGAGCAGTACTTC.

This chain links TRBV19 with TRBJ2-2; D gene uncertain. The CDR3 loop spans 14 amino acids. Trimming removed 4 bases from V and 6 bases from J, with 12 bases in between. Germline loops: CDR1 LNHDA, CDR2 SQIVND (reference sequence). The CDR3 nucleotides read TGTGCCAGTAGTACCTCCTCTTACGCCGGGGAGCTGTTTTTT. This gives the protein CASSTSSYAGELFF.

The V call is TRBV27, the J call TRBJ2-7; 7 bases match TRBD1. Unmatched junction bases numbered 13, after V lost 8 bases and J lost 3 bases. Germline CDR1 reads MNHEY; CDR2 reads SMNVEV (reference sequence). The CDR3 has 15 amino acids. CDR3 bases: TGTGCCAGCGGAGCCCCCCTGGACAGGCACTACGAGCAGTACTTC. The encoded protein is CASGAPLDRHYEQYF.

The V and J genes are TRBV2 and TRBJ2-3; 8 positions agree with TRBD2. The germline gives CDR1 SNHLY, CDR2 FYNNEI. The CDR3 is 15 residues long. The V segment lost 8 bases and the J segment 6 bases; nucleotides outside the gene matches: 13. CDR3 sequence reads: CASVAFGAGADTQYF. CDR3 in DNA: TGTGCCAGCGTGGCTTTTGGAGCGGGAGCGGATACGCAGTATTTT.

In nucleotides, the CDR3 is TGCGCCAGCAGGAAAGCTTTTTCGGGAAGACCGTACACAGATACGCAGTATTTT. Encoded protein: CASRKAFSGRPYTDTQYF. The chain links TRBV4-1 to TRBJ2-3; TRBD2 might be the D (5 bases). Per the germline V gene, CDR1 is MGHRA and CDR2 is YSYEKL. The V end lost 6 bases, the J end lost 2 bases, and 24 bases lay between the germline ends. The CDR3 consists of 18 residues.

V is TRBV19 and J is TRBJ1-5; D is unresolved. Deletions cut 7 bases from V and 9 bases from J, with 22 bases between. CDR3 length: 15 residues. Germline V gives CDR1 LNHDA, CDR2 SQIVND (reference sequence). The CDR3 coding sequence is TGTGCCAGTACCTTCTTTGGGTCGCCTTTAGGGCCCCAGCATTTT. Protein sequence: CASTFFGSPLGPQHF. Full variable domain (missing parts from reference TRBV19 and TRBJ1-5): DGGITQSPKYLFRKEGQNVTLSCEQNLNHDAMYWYRQDPGQGLRLIYYSQIVNDFQKGDIAEGYSVSREKKESFPLTVTSAQKNPTAFYLCASTFFGSPLGPQHFGDGTRLSIL.

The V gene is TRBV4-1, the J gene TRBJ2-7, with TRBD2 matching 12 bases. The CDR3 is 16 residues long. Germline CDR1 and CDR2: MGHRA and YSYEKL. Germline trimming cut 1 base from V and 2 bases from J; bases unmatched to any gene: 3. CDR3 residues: CASSQGLAGDPYEQYF. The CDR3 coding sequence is TGCGCCAGCAGCCAAGGACTAGCGGGAGACCCCTACGAGCAGTACTTC.

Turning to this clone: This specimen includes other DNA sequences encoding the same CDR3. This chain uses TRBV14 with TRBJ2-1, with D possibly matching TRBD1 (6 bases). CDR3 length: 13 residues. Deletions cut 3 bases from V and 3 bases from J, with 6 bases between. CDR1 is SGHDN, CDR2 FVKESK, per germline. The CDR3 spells CASSQDSYNEQFF. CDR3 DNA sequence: TGTGCCAGCAGCCAGGACAGCTACAATGAGCAGTTCTTC.

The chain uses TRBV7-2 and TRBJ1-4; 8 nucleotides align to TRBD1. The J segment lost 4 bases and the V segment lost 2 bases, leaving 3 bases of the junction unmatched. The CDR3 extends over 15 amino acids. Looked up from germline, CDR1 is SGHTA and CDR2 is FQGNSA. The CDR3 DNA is TGTGCCAGCAGCTTACCGGGACAGGTTAATGAAAAACTGTTTTTT. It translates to CASSLPGQVNEKLFF.

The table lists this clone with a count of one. The CDR3 bases are TGCGCCAGCAGCGCACAGGCCCCGGGGGAGCAGTACTTC. Its protein is CASSAQAPGEQYF. The chain has TRBV4-1 and TRBJ2-7; D assignment may be TRBD1 or TRBD2 (5 bases each). Germline CDR1 MGHRA, CDR2 YSYEKL. This CDR3 is 13 amino acids long. The V end was cut by 5 bases, the J end by 7 bases, with 15 bases between.

CDR3 sequence: CASSLATNYGYTF. Here the CDR3 DNA reads TGTGCCAGCAGCTTGGCGACAAACTATGGCTACACCTTC. The chain has TRBV5-5 and TRBJ1-2; D unresolved. V was trimmed by 0 bases and J by 2 bases, leaving 5 bases between them. Germline V CDR1 and CDR2: SGHKS, YYEKEE (reference sequence). CDR3 length equals 13 residues.

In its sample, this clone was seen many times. The CDR3 loop is CASRMGATEAFF. In DNA form, the CDR3 reads TGTGCCAGTAGAATGGGGGCCACTGAAGCTTTCTTT. The rearrangement uses TRBV19 and TRBJ1-1; TRBD1 is a possible D gene (6 bases). The germline V and J ends were trimmed by 6 bases and 4 bases, with 9 bases remaining between them. This CDR3 region has 12 residues. Germline V CDR1 and CDR2: LNHDA, SQIVND (reference sequence).

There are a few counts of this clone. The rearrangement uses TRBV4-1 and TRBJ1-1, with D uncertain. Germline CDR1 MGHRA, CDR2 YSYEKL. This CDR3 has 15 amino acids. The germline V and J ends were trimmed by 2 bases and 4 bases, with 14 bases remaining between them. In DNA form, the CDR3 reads TGCGCCAGCAGCCAAAGTCATTACACGGGCACTGAAGCTTTCTTT. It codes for CASSQSHYTGTEAFF.

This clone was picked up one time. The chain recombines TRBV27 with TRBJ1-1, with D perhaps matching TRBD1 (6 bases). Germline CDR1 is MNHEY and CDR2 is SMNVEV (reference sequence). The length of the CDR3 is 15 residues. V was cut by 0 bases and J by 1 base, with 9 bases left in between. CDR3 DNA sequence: TGTGCCAGCAGTTTATCTTGGACAGAGAACACTGAAGCTTTCTTT. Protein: CASSLSWTENTEAFF.